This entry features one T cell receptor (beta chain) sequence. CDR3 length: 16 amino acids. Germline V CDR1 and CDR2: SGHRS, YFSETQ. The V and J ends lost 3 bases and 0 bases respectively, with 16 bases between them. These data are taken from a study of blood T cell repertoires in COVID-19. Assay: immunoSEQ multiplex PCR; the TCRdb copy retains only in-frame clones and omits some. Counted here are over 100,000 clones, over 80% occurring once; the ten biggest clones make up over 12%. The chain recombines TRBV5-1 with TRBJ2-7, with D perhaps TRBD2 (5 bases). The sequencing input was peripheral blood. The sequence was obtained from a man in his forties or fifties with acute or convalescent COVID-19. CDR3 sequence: CASSYGLAHLSYEQYF. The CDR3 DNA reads TGCGCCAGCAGCTACGGTCTAGCCCACCTCTCCTACGAGCAGTACTTC.